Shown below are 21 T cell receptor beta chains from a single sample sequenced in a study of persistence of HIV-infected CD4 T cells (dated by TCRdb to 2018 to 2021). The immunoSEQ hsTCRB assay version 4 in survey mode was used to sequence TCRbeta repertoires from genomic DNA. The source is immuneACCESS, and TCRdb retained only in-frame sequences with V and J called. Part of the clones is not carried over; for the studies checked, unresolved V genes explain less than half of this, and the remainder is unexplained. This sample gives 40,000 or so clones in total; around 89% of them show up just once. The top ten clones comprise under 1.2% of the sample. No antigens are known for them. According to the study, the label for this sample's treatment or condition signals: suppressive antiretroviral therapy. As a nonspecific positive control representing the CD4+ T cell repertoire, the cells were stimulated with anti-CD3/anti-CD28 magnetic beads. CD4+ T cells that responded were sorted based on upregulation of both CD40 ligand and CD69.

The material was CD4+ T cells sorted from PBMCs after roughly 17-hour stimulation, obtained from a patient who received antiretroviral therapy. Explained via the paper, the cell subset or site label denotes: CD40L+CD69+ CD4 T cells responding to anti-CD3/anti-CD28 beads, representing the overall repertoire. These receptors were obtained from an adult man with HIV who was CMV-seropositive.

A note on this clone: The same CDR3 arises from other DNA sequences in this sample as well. This CDR3 is CASSEPGQGDYGYTF. The CDR3 coding sequence is TGTGCCAGCAGTGAGCCGGGACAGGGGGACTATGGCTACACCTTC. J is TRBJ1-2 and V is TRBV25-1; 11 nucleotides agree with TRBD1. This CDR3 is 15 amino acids long. Trimming took 3 bases from V and 3 from J; bases not matched to a gene: 3. Germline V gene sequence: CDR1 MGHDK, CDR2 SYGVNS.

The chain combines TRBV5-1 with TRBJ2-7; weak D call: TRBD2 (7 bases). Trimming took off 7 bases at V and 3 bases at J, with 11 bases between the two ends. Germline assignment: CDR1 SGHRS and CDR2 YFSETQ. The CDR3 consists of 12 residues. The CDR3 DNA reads TGCGCCAGCTCAGGGGAGGGCTACGAGCAGTACTTC. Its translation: CASSGEGYEQYF.

The CDR3 DNA reads as TGTGCCAGCAGCGTAGATGGCAGGGTTACCGGGGAGCTGTTTTTT. It yields the protein CASSVDGRVTGELFF. This rearrangement joins TRBV9 to TRBJ2-2; D is possibly TRBD1 (5 bases). CDR3 size: 15 residues. Trimming stripped 0 bases from V and 5 bases from J, with 11 bases between. Germline V gene lookup returns CDR1 SGDLS and CDR2 YYNGEE.

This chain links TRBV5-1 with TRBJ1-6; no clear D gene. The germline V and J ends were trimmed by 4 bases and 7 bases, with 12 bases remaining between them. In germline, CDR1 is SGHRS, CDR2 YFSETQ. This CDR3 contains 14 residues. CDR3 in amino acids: CASSPGGKNSPLHF. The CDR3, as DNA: TGCGCCAGCAGCCCCGGCGGGAAGAATTCACCCCTCCACTTT.

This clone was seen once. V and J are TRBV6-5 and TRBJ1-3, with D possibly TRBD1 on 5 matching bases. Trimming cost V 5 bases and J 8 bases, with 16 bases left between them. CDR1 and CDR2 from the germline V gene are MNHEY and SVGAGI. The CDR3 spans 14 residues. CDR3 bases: TGTGCCAGCAGTAAATCGATTGAGGGGTACACCATATATTTT. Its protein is CASSKSIEGYTIYF.

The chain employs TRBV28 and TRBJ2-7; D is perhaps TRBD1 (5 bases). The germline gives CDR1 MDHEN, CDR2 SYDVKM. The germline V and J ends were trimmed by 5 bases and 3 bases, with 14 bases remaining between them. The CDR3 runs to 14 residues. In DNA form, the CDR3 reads TGTGCCAGCAGTCCCCCCGACAGCCTCTACGAGCAGTACTTC. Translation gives CASSPPDSLYEQYF.

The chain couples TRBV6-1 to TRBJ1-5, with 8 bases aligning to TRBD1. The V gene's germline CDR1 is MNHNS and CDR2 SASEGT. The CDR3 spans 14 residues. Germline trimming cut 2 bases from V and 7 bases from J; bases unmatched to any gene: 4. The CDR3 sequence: CASSEHRGNQPQHF. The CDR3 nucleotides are TGTGCCAGCAGTGAACACAGGGGGAACCAGCCCCAGCATTTT.

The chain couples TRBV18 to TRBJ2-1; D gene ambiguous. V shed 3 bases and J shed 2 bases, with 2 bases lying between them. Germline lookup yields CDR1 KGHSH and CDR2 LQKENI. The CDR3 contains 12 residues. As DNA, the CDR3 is TGTGCCAGCTCACCGGCCTACAATGAGCAGTTCTTC. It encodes CASSPAYNEQFF.

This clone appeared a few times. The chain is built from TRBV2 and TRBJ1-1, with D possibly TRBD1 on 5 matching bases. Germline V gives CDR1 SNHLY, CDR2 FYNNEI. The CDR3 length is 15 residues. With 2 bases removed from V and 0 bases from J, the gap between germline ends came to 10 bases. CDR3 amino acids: CASSELGRVNTEAFF. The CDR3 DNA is TGTGCCAGCAGTGAACTGGGCAGGGTGAACACTGAAGCTTTCTTT.

The CDR3, as DNA: TGTGCCTGGGGGACCCACCTGAACACTGAAGCTTTCTTT. As protein: CAWGTHLNTEAFF. The chain recombines TRBV30 with TRBJ1-1, with D perhaps matching TRBD1 (5 bases). This CDR3 has 13 amino acids. Germline loops: CDR1 GTSNPN, CDR2 SVGIG (reference sequence). Trimming took off 5 bases at V and 0 bases at J, with 10 bases between the two ends.

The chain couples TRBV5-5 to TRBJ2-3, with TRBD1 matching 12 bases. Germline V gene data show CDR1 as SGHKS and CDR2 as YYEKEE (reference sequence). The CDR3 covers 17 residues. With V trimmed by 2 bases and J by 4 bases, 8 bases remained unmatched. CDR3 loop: CASSFPGQGASPDTQYF. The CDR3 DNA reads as TGTGCCAGCAGCTTCCCGGGACAGGGGGCCAGTCCAGATACGCAGTATTTT.

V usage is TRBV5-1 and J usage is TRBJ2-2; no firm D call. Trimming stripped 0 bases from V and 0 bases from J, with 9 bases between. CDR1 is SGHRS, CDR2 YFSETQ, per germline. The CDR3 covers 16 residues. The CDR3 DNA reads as TGCGCCAGCAGCTTGGCCAACGCCCCGAACACCGGGGAGCTGTTTTTT. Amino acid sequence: CASSLANAPNTGELFF.

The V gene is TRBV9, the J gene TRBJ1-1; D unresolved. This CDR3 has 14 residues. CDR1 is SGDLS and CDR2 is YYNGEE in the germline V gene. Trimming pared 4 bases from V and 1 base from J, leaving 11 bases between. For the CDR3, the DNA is TGTGCCAGCAGCCCTACCCCCCAGAACACTGAAGCTTTCTTT. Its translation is CASSPTPQNTEAFF.

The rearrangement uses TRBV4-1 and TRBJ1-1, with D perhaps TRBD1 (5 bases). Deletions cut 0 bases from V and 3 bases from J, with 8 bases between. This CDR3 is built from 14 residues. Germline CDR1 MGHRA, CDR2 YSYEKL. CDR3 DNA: TGCGCCAGCAGCCAAGAAGGGGCCTACACTGAAGCTTTCTTT. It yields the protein CASSQEGAYTEAFF.

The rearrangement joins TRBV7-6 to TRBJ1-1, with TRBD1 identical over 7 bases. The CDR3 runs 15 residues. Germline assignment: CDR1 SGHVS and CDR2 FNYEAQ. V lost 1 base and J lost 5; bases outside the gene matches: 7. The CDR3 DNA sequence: TGTGCCAGCAGCTTAGAGGGGGCTGGTTATACTGAAGCTTTCTTT. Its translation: CASSLEGAGYTEAFF.

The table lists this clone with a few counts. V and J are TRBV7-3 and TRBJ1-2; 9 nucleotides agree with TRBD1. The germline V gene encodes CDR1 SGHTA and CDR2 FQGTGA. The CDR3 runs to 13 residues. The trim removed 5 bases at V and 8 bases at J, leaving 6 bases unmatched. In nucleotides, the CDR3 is TGTGCCAGCAGCCCCGGACAGGGGAGAGGCTACACCTTC. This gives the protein CASSPGQGRGYTF.

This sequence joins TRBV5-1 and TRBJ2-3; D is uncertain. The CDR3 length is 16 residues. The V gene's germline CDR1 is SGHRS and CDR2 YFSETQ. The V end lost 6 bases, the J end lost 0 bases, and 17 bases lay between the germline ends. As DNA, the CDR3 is TGCGCCAGCACTGAAGGTCCAAACCGAAGCACAGATACGCAGTATTTT. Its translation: CASTEGPNRSTDTQYF.

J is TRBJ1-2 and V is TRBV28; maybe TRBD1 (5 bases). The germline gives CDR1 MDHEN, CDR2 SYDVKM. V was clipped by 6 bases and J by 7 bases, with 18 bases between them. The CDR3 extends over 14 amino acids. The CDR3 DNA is TGTGCCAGCAGCCTACGGGGGAGTGGGGTTGGCTACACCTTC. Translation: CASSLRGSGVGYTF.

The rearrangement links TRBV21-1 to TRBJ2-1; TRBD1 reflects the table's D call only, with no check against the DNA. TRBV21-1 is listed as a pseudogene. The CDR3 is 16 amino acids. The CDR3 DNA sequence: TGTGCCAGCAGCTCACCCGGGACAGTGAGCCACAATGAGCAGTTCTTC. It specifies CASSSPGTVSHNEQFF.

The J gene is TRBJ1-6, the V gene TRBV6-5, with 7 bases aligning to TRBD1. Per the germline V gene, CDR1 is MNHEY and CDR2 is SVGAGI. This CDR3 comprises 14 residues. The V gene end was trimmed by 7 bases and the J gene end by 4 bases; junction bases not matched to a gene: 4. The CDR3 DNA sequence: TGTGCCAGCAAAAACAGGGGATATAATTCACCCCTCCACTTT. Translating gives CASKNRGYNSPLHF.

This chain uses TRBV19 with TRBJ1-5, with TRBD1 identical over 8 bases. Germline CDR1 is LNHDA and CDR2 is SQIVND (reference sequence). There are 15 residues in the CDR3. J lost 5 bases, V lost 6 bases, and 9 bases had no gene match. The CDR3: CASRVDRGGYQPQHF. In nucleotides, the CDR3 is TGTGCCAGTAGGGTCGACAGGGGAGGATATCAGCCCCAGCATTTT.